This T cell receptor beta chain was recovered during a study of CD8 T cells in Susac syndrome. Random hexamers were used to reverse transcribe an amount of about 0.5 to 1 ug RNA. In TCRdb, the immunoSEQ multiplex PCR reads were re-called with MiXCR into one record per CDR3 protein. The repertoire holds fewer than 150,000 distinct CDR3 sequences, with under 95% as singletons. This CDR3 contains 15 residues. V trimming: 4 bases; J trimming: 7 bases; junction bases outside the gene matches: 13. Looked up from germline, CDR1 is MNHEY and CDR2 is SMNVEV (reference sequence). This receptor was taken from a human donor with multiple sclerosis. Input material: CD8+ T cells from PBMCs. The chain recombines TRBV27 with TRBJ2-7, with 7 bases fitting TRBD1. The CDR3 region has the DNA TGTGCCAGCAGTTCCCTCGGACAGGTGATGATAGAGCAGTACTTC. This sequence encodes CASSSLGQVMIEQYF.